This T cell receptor beta chain was sequenced during a study of Graves' ophthalmopathy and Graves' hyperthyroidism. Notes on the study in general: Blood shared most expanded thyroid clonotypes above 0.001 frequency. Sensitivity reached 70% to 71% and specificity approximately 72% when the model predicted ophthalmopathy progression.

The CDR3 loop spans 20 amino acids. V lost 1 base to trimming and J lost 0 bases, with 24 bases between them. Germline lookup yields CDR1 SGHNT and CDR2 YENEEA. Amplified TCR beta CDR3 regions were obtained using RNA transcripts as template. Following a first-round RT-PCR that used HTBI primers, a second-round multiplex PCR was carried out. Each CDR3 protein is one row after TCRdb ran MiXCR on the multiplex PCR reads. The data show under 350,000 distinct CDR3 sequences, under 20% seen once. Moderate-to-severe activity, CAS ≥3, NOSPECS ≥4 and a duration under 3 months were seen in donors with ophthalmopathy. Researchers turned away patients with other autoimmune diseases, uncontrolled infections, pregnancy or lactation. On this clonotype: Its antigen remains unknown.

The specimen sequenced was peripheral blood. The receptor's source is an adult man with Graves' ophthalmopathy. The chain is built from TRBV11-3 and TRBJ1-1; D not resolved. CDR3 nucleotide sequence: TGTGCCAGCAGCTTAGGGAGTCTTTGGACGACGGGGAAGATGAACACTGAAGCTTTCTTT. Protein: CASSLGSLWTTGKMNTEAFF.